This TCR beta chain was observed in a study of T-cell memory formation after mild COVID-19. The V end lost 0 bases, the J end lost 5 bases, and 5 bases lay between the germline ends. The V gene's germline CDR1 is SGHVS and CDR2 FNYEAQ. The CDR3 length is 13 residues. This clonotype was found a few times. TCRdb itself ran the 5' RACE reads through MiXCR, one entry per CDR3 protein. The sample includes 150,000 to 200,000 distinct CDR3 sequences, roughly 30% seen only once; the top ten take 9.5% to 15%. The chain joins TRBV7-6 to TRBJ2-1, with D possibly being TRBD1 or TRBD2 (5 bases each). Sequencing was carried out using PBMCs or a T cell subset sorted from them (not recorded which). The TCR was taken from an adult woman who had mild COVID-19 (a few samples of this study predate the infection). Cell type and time point are not known. The CDR3 DNA follows: TGTGCCAGCAGCTTAGCGGGGGACAATGAGCAGTTCTTC. Its translation is CASSLAGDNEQFF.